The sequence of this TCR beta chain was determined in a study of T cell responses to AZD1222 COVID-19 vaccine. The method was immunoSEQ multiplex PCR; TCRdb's version includes in-frame clones alone and lacks a portion of them. This table has approximately 130,000 clones, approximately 90% appearing once. This clone was detected only once. Trimming left V 2 bases short and J 2 bases short, with 7 bases between. The CDR3 has 12 amino acids. Germline-derived CDR1 and CDR2 are GTSNPN and SVGIG (reference sequence). The starting material was peripheral blood, obtained on day 0 of MenACWY control vaccination. The TCR sequence derives from an adult in good health. The rearrangement uses TRBV30 and TRBJ2-7; D is unclear. The CDR3 DNA sequence: TGTGCCTGGAGTCCCTCAGCCTACGAGCAGTACTTC. It specifies CAWSPSAYEQYF.